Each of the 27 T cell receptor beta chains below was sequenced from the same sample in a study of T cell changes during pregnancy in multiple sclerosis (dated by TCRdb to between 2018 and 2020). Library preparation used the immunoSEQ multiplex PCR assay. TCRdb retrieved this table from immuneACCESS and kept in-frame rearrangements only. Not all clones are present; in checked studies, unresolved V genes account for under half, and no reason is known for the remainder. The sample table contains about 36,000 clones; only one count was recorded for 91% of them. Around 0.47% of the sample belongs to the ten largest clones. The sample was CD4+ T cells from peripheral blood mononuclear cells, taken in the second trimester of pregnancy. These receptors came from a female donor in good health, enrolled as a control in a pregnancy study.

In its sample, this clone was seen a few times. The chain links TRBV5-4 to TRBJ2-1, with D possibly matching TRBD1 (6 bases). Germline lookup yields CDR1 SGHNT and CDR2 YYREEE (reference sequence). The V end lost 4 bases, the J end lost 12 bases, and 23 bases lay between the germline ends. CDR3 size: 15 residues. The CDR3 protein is CASSPSQGLVSWQFF. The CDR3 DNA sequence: TGTGCCAGCAGCCCAAGTCAGGGGCTGGTATCATGGCAGTTCTTC.

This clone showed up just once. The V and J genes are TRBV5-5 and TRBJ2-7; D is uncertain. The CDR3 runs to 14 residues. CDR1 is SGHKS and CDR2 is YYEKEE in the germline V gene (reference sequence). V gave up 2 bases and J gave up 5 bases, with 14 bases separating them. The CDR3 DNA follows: TGTGCCAGCAGCTTCCAGGATGCCAACGACGAGCAGTACTTC. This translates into CASSFQDANDEQYF.

For the CDR3, the DNA is TGTGCCAGCAGCCCGAGGGGGGGAGGGGGCACTGAAGCTTTCTTT. It codes for CASSPRGGGGTEAFF. The chain links TRBV5-4 to TRBJ1-1, with a tentative D call TRBD1 (6 bases). This CDR3 contains 15 residues. Per the germline V gene, CDR1 is SGHNT and CDR2 is YYREEE (reference sequence). V gave up 4 bases and J gave up 4 bases, with 17 bases separating them.

The CDR3 spells CASSSRDSSNQPQHF. DNA of the CDR3: TGTGCCAGCAGCTCCCGGGACAGTTCGAATCAGCCCCAGCATTTT. The rearrangement uses TRBV7-2 and TRBJ1-5; 7 bases align to TRBD1. The V gene end was trimmed by 4 bases and the J gene end by 4 bases; junction bases not matched to a gene: 7. Germline V gene sequence: CDR1 SGHTA, CDR2 FQGNSA. The CDR3 covers 15 residues.

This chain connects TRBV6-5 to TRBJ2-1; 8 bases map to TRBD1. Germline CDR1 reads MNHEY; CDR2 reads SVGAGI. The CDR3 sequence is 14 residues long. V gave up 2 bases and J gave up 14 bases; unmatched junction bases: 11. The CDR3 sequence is CASSYRSEDRAKFF. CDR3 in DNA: TGTGCCAGCAGTTACCGATCCGAGGACAGGGCCAAGTTCTTC.

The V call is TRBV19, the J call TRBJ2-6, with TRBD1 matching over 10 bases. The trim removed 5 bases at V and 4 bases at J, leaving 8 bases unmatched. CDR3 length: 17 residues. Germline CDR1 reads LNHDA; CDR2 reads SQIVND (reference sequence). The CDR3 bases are TGTGCCAGTAGTCCGAGGACAGGGGGTGTCGGGGCCAACGTCCTGACTTTC. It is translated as CASSPRTGGVGANVLTF. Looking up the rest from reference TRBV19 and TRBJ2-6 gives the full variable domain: DGGITQSPKYLFRKEGQNVTLSCEQNLNHDAMYWYRQDPGQGLRLIYYSQIVNDFQKGDIAEGYSVSREKKESFPLTVTSAQKNPTAFYLCASSPRTGGVGANVLTFGAGSRLTVL.

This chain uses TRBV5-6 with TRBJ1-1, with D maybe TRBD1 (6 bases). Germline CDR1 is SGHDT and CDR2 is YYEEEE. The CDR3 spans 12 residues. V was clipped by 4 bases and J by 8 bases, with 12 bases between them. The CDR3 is CASSLDSTEAFF. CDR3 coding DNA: TGTGCCAGCAGCCTGGACAGTACAGAAGCTTTCTTT.

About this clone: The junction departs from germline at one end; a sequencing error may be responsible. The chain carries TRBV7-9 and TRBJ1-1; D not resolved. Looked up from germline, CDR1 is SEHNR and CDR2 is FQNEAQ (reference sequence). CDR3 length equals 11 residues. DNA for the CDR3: TGTGCCAGCAGCATGGACTCATTCCCGGTCTTT. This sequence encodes CASSMDSFPVF.

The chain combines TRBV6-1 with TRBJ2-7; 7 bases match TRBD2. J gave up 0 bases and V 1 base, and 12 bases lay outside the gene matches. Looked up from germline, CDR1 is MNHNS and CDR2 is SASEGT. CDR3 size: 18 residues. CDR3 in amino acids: CASSEVGGGSGGSYEQYF. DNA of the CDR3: TGTGCCAGCAGTGAAGTGGGTGGGGGGTCGGGGGGCTCCTACGAGCAGTACTTC.

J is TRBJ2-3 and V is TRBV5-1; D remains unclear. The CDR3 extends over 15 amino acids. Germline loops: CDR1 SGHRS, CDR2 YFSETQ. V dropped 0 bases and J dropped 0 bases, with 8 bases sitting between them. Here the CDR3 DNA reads TGCGCCAGCAGCTTGGGGCAGATGAGCACAGATACGCAGTATTTT. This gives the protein CASSLGQMSTDTQYF.

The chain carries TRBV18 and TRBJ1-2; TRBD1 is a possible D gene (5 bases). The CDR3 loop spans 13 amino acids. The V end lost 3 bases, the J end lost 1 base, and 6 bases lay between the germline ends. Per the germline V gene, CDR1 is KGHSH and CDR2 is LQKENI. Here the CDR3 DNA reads TGTGCCAGCTCACCCGACAGTAACTATGGCTACACCTTC. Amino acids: CASSPDSNYGYTF.

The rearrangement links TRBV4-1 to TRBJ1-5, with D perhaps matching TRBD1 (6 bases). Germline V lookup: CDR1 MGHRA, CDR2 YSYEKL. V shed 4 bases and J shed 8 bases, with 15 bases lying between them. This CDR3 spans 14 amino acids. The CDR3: CASSPLGRGKPQHF. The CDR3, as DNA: TGCGCCAGCAGCCCCCTGGGGAGGGGGAAGCCCCAGCATTTT.

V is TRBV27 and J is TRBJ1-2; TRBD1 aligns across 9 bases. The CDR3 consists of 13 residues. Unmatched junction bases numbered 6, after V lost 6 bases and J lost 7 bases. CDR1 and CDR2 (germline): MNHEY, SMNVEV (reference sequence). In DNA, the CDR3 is TGTGCCAGCAGGTCACAGGGGGCGTTTGGCTACACCTTC. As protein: CASRSQGAFGYTF.

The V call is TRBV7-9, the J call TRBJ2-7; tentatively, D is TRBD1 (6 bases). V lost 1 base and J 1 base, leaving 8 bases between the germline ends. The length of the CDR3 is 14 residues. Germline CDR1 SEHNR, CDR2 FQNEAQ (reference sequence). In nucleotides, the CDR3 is TGTGCCAGCAGCTTAGGGACAGAATCCTACGAGCAGTACTTC. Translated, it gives CASSLGTESYEQYF.

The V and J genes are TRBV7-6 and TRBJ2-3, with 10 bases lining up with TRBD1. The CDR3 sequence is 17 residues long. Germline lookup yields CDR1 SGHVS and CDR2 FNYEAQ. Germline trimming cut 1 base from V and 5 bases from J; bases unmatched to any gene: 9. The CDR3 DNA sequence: TGTGCCAGCAGCTTAGGGCCGGGACAGGGGAAGGGAGATACGCAGTATTTT. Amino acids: CASSLGPGQGKGDTQYF.

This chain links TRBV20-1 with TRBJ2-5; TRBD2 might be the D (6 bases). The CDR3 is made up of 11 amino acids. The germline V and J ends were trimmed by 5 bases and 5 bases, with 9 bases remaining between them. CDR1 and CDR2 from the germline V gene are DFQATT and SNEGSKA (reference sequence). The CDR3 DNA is TGCAGTGCTCCACGGGGGGAGACCCAGTACTTC. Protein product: CSAPRGETQYF.

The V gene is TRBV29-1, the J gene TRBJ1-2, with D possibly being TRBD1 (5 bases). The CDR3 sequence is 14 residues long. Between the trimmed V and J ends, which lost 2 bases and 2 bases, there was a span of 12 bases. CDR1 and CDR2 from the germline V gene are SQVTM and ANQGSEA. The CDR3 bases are TGCAGCGTTGAAAGCGGAGGGACGAACTATGGCTACACCTTC. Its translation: CSVESGGTNYGYTF.

Here the CDR3 DNA reads TGTGCCAGCAGCTTAGTTCCGGGTGGGAGCACTGAAGCTTTCTTT. Protein: CASSLVPGGSTEAFF. This rearrangement joins TRBV7-2 to TRBJ1-1; D is unclear. The CDR3 runs to 15 residues. With 1 base removed from V and 4 bases from J, the gap between germline ends came to 13 bases. Germline V gives CDR1 SGHTA, CDR2 FQGNSA.

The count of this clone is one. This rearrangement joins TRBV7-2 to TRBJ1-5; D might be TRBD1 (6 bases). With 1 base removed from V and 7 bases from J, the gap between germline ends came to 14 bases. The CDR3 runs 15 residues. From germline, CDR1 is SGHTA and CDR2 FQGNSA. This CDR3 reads CASSLGPGGQQPQHF. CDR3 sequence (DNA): TGTGCCAGCAGCTTAGGTCCGGGGGGCCAACAGCCCCAGCATTTT.

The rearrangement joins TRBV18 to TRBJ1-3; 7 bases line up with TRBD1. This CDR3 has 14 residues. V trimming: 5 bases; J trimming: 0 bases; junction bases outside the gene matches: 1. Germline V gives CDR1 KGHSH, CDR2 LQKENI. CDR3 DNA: TGTGCCAGCTCATGGGACAGCTCTGGAAACACCATATATTTT. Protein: CASSWDSSGNTIYF.

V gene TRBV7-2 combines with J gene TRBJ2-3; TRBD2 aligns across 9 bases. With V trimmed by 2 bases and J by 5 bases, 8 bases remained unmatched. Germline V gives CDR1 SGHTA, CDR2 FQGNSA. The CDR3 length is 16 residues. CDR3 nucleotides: TGTGCCAGCAGCTTACCTCCGGGACTAGCAGGAGATACGCAGTATTTT. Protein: CASSLPPGLAGDTQYF.

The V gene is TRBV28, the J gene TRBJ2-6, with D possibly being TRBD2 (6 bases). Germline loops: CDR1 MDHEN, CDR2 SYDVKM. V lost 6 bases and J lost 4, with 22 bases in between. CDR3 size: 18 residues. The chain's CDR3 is CASSASEGRRGGANVLTF. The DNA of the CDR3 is TGTGCCAGCAGCGCCTCGGAGGGAAGAAGAGGAGGGGCCAACGTCCTGACTTTC.

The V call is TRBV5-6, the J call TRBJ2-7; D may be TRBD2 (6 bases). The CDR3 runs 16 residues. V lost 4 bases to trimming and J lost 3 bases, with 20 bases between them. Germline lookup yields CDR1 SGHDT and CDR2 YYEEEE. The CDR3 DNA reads TGTGCCAGCAGCCGCTTTGGAGGGGACGAAAGCTACGAGCAGTACTTC. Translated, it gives CASSRFGGDESYEQYF.

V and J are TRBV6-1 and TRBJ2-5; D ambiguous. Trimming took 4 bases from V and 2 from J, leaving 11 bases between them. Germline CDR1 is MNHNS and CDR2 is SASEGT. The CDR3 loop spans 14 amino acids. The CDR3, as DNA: TGTGCCAGCAGTGTTGCGTCCCTACAAGAGACCCAGTACTTC. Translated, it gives CASSVASLQETQYF.

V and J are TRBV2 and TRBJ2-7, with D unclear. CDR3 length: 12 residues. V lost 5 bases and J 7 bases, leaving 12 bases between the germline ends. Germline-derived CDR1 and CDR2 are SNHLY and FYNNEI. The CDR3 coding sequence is TGTGCCAGCAGTCGTATTAATGAGGAGCAGTACTTC. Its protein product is CASSRINEEQYF. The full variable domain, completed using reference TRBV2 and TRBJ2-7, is EPEVTQTPSHQVTQMGQEVILRCVPISNHLYFYWYRQILGQKVEFLVSFYNNEISEKSEIFDDQFSVERPDGSNFTLKIRSTKLEDSAMYFCASSRINEEQYFGPGTRLTVT.

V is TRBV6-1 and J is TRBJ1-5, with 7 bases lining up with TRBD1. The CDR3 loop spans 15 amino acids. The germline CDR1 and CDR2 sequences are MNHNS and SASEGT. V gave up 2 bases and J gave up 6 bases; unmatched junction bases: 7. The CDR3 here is CASSEFGTVGQPQHF. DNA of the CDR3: TGTGCCAGCAGTGAATTCGGGACAGTTGGTCAGCCCCAGCATTTT.

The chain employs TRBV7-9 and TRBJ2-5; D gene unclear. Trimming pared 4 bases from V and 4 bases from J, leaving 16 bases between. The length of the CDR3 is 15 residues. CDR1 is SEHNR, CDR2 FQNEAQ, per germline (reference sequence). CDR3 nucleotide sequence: TGTGCCAGCAGCTCGACTGTTGGGTCTGGAGAGACCCAGTACTTC. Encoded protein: CASSSTVGSGETQYF.